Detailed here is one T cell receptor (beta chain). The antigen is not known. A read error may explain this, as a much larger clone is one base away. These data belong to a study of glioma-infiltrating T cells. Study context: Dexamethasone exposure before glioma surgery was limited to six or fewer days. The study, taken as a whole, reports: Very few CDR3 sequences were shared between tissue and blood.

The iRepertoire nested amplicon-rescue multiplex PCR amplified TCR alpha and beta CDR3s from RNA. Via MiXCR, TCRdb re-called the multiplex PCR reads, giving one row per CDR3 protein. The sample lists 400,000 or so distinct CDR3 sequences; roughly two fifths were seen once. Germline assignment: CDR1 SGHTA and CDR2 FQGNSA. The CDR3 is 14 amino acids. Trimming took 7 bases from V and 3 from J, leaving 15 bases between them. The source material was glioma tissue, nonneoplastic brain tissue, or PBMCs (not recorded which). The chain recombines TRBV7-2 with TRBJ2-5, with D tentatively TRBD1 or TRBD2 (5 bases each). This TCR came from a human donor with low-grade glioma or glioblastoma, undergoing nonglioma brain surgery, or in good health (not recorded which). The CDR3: CASILQGAEETQYF. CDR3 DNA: TGTGCCAGCATCTTGCAGGGAGCGGAAGAGACCCAGTACTTC.